This T cell receptor (beta chain) comes out of a study of blood T cell repertoires in COVID-19. For the study at large: COVID-19 samples collected from the United States, Italy and Spain covered acute and convalescent phases. PBMCs, B-cell-depleted T cells, or T cells were the source of the cDNA or gDNA that made up the material.

In the authors' methods: Nucleated cell counts were estimated from reference gene primer amplification. Libraries were prepared by immunoSEQ multiplex PCR; TCRdb keeps only in-frame clonotypes and omits some of them. The V and J calls and the clone size are those of that table, but D and trimming were determined from the DNA. The sample contains about 68,000 clones, roughly four fifths of which appear only once. Germline CDR1 and CDR2: SGDLS and YYNGEE. This CDR3 is 17 amino acids long. V lost 1 base and J lost 5, with 16 bases in between. The sequenced material came from peripheral blood. This receptor was obtained from a man at least 80 years old with acute or convalescent COVID-19. The V call is TRBV9, the J call TRBJ1-6; a possible D gene is TRBD1 (5 bases). The CDR3 protein is CASSVSHRVRDNSPLHF. Here the CDR3 DNA reads TGTGCCAGCAGCGTAAGTCACCGTGTCAGGGATAATTCACCCCTCCACTTT. The whole variable domain, remainder taken from reference TRBV9 and TRBJ1-6, is DSGVTQTPKHLITATGQRVTLRCSPRSGDLSVYWYQQSLDQGLQFLIQYYNGEERAKGNILERFSAQQFPDLHSELNLSSLELGDSALYFCASSVSHRVRDNSPLHFGNGTRLTVT.